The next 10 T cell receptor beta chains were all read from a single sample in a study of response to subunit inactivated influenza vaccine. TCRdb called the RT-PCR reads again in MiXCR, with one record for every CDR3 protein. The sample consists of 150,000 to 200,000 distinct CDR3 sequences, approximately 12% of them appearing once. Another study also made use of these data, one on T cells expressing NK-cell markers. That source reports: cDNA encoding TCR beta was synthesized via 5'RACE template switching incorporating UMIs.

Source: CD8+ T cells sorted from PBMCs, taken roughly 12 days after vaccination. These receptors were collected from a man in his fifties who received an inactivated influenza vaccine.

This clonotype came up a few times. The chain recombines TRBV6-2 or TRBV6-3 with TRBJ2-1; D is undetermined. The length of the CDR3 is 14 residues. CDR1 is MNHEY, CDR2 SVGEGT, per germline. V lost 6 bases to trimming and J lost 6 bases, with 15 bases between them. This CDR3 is CASSPLAGINEQFF. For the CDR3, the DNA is TGTGCCAGCAGCCCCTTGGCAGGAATCAATGAGCAGTTCTTC.

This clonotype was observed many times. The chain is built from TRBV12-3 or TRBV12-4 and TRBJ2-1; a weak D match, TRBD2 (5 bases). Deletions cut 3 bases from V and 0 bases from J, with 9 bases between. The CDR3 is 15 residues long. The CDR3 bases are TGTGCCAGCAGTTTGGGCAGCGGCTCCTACAATGAGCAGTTCTTC. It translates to CASSLGSGSYNEQFF.

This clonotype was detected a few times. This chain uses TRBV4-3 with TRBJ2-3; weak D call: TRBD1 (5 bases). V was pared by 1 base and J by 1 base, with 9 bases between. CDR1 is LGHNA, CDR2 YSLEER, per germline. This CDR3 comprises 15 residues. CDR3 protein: CASSQGGRGTDTQYF. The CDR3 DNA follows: TGCGCCAGCAGCCAAGGAGGCAGGGGCACAGATACGCAGTATTTT.

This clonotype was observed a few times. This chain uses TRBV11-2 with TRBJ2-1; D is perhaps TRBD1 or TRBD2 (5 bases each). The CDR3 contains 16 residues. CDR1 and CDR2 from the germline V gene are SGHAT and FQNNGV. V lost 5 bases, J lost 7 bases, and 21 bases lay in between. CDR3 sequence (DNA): TGTGCCAGCAGCCCAGGGTGGCGGGTTGCTCAAAATGAGCAGTTCTTC. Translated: CASSPGWRVAQNEQFF.

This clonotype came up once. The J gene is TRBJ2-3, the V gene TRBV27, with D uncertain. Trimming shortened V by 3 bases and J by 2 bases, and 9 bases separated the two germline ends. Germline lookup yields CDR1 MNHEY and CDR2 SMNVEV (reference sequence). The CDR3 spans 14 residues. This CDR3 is CASSFVGNTDTQYF. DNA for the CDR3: TGTGCCAGCAGTTTCGTGGGAAACACAGATACGCAGTATTTT.

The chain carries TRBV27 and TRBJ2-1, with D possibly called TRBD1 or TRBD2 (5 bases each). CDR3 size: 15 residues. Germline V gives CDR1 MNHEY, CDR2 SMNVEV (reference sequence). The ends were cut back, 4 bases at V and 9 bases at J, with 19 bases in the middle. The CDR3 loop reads CASSSGTHARGEQFF. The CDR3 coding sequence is TGTGCCAGCAGTTCCGGGACCCACGCGAGAGGTGAGCAGTTCTTC.

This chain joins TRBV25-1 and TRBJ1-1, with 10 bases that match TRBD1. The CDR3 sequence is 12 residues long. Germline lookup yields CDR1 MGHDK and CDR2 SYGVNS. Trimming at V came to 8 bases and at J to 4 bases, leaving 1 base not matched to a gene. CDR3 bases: TGTGCCAGCGGGACAGGGGCCACTGAAGCTTTCTTT. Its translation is CASGTGATEAFF.

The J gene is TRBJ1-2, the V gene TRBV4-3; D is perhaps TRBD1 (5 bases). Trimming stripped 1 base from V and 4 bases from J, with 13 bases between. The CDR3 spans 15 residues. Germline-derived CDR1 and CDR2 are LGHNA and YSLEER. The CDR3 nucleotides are TGCGCCAGCAGCCAAGGCCCAGGGAGGGGCTATGGCTACACCTTC. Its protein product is CASSQGPGRGYGYTF.

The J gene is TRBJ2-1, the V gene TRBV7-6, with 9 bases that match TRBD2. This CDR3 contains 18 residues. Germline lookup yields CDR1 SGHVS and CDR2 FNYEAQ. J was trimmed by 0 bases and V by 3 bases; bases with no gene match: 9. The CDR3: CASSLGVAGVTSYNEQFF. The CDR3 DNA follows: TGTGCCAGCAGCTTGGGGGTAGCGGGGGTCACCTCCTACAATGAGCAGTTCTTC.

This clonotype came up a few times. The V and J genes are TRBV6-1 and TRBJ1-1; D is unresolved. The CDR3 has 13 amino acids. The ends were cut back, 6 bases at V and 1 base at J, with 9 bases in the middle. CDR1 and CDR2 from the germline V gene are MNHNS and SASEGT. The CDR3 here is CASRAAANTEAFF. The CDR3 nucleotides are TGTGCCAGCAGGGCGGCAGCGAACACTGAAGCTTTCTTT.